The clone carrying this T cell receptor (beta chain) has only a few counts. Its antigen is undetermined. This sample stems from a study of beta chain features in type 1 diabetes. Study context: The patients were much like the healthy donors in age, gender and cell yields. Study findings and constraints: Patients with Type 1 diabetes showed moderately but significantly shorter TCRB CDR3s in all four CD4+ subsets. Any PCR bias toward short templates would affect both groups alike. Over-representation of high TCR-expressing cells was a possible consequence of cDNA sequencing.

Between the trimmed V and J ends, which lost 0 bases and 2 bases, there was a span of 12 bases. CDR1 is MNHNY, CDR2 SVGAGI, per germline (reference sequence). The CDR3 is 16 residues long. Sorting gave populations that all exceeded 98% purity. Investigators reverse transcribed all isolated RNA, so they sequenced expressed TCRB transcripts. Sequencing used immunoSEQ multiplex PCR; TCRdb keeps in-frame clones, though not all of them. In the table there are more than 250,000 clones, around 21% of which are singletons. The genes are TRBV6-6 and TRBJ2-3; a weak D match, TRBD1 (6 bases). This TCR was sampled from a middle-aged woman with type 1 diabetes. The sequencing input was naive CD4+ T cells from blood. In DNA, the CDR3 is TGTGCCAGCAGTTACTCGGGAAGGGGGTACACAGATACGCAGTATTTT. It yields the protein CASSYSGRGYTDTQYF.